This entry lists 15 T cell receptor beta chains sequenced from one sample in a study of T-cell memory formation after mild COVID-19 listed by TCRdb under 2021. Libraries were built with 5' RACE. The listed sequencing device is Illumina NovaSeq 6000. Through fastp at Q25 and MiXCR, TCRdb rebuilt clones from the public reads, retaining in-frame beta chains. Entries are consolidated by CDR3 protein sequence, retaining the most common genes and DNA. The sample table lists 400,000 to 500,000 distinct CDR3 sequences, 20% of them with a count of one. Of the sample, 7.5% to 9.5% falls within the top ten clones. Sequencing was carried out using PBMCs or a T cell subset sorted from them (not recorded which). Receptors originate from an adult woman who had mild COVID-19 (a few samples of this study predate the infection). The sample titles of this study are shuffled in the database, so cell type and time point are left out; the donor was told from shared clones.

This clonotype has a single count. The CDR3, as DNA: TGTGCCAGCGGGACAGACCTCCGTAAGGAGGAGCTGTTTTTT. It codes for CASGTDLRKEELFF. V is TRBV6-2 or TRBV6-3 and J is TRBJ2-2, with 7 nucleotides matching TRBD1. V was clipped by 8 bases and J by 10 bases; unmatched bases: 13. Germline CDR1 reads MNHEY; CDR2 reads SVGEGT. There are 14 residues in the CDR3.

The chain is built from TRBV30 and TRBJ2-3, with 9 bases that match TRBD1. Looked up from germline, CDR1 is GTSNPN and CDR2 is SVGIG (reference sequence). V lost 6 bases to trimming and J lost 5 bases; unmatched junction nucleotides: 12. There are 15 residues in the CDR3. CDR3 loop: CACRKGDRDQDTQYF. CDR3 nucleotides: TGTGCCTGCCGGAAGGGGGACAGGGATCAAGATACGCAGTATTTT.

This clonotype was observed a few times. The gene calls are TRBV6-2 or TRBV6-3 and TRBJ2-4, with D perhaps TRBD2 (5 bases). V lost 2 bases and J 0 bases, leaving 14 bases between the germline ends. The CDR3 sequence is 17 residues long. Germline V lookup: CDR1 MNHEY, CDR2 SVGEGT. CDR3 nucleotide sequence: TGTGCCAGCAGTTACAACAAGGGAGTATTAGCCAAAAACATTCAGTACTTC. Translation gives CASSYNKGVLAKNIQYF.

The CDR3 spells CASSPRTLRAPNEQFF. CDR3 in DNA: TGTGCCAGCAGCCCAAGGACCTTACGCGCTCCCAATGAGCAGTTCTTC. This sequence joins TRBV2 and TRBJ2-1; D not certain. V lost 6 bases to trimming and J lost 6 bases, with 21 bases between them. This CDR3 spans 16 amino acids. Germline CDR1 reads SNHLY; CDR2 reads FYNNEI.

This clonotype was found a few times. This chain connects TRBV6-1 to TRBJ2-7; TRBD1 aligns across 11 bases. CDR1 and CDR2 from the germline V gene are MNHNS and SASEGT. The CDR3 extends over 15 amino acids. V gave up 2 bases and J gave up 4 bases; unmatched junction bases: 4. CDR3 coding DNA: TGTGCCAGCAGTGAATGGACAGGGGGCACTTACGAGCAGTACTTC. This translates into CASSEWTGGTYEQYF.

The rearrangement joins TRBV5-1 to TRBJ2-7; 12 bases map to TRBD2. Germline CDR1 and CDR2: SGHRS and YFSETQ. The CDR3 has 15 amino acids. V lost 4 bases to trimming and J lost 4 bases; unmatched junction nucleotides: 6. DNA for the CDR3: TGCGCCAGCAGCACTACTAGCGGGGGGTCTTACGAGCAGTACTTC. Translated: CASSTTSGGSYEQYF.

V is TRBV5-1 and J is TRBJ1-2; D perhaps matches TRBD1 (6 bases). V lost 4 bases to trimming and J lost 8 bases, with 15 bases between them. Germline lookup yields CDR1 SGHRS and CDR2 YFSETQ. This CDR3 is 13 amino acids long. The CDR3 sequence: CASSPEGGGGYTF. The CDR3 region has the DNA TGCGCCAGCAGCCCAGAGGGGGGTGGAGGCTACACCTTC.

The CDR3 DNA follows: TGCGCCAGCAGCTTGGCGGGAGATCTGCGCGAGCAGTACTTC. Translating it yields CASSLAGDLREQYF. The J gene is TRBJ2-7, the V gene TRBV5-1; tentative D call: TRBD2 (6 bases). V shed 0 bases and J shed 6 bases, with 13 bases lying between them. CDR1 is SGHRS, CDR2 YFSETQ, per germline. The CDR3 covers 14 residues. The entire variable domain, with the rest obtained from reference TRBV5-1 and TRBJ2-7, is as follows: KAGVTQTPRYLIKTRGQQVTLSCSPISGHRSVSWYQQTPGQGLQFLFEYFSETQRNKGNFPGRFSGRQFSNSRSEMNVSTLELGDSALYLCASSLAGDLREQYFGPGTRLTVT.

This chain links TRBV20-1 with TRBJ1-5; D is undetermined. V shed 5 bases and J shed 1 base, with 12 bases lying between them. The germline CDR1 and CDR2 sequences are DFQATT and SNEGSKA (reference sequence). The CDR3 is 14 amino acids. This CDR3 reads CSALDSNSNQPQHF. The CDR3 DNA follows: TGCAGTGCTTTAGACTCCAACAGCAATCAGCCCCAGCATTTT.

V is TRBV18 and J is TRBJ1-5; 9 bases are a match to TRBD1. Trimming cost V 2 bases and J 5 bases; bases outside gene matches: 7. The CDR3 contains 16 residues. Per germline, CDR1 KGHSH and CDR2 LQKENI. CDR3 nucleotides: TGTGCCAGCTCACCAGCCCGGGGACAGGGCGATCAGCCCCAGCATTTT. It is translated as CASSPARGQGDQPQHF.

The genes are TRBV18 and TRBJ2-1, with 10 positions matching TRBD2. The CDR3 length is 15 residues. CDR1 is KGHSH and CDR2 is LQKENI in the germline V gene. Unmatched junction bases numbered 8, after V lost 5 bases and J lost 7 bases. The CDR3 sequence is CASSSLAGLWNEQFF. The DNA of the CDR3 is TGTGCCAGCTCATCACTAGCGGGACTATGGAATGAGCAGTTCTTC.

This clonotype was recorded a few times. V usage is TRBV6-5 and J usage is TRBJ1-6; TRBD1 agrees at 7 bases. Germline V lookup: CDR1 MNHEY, CDR2 SVGAGI. The trim removed 5 bases at V and 7 bases at J, leaving 11 bases unmatched. The CDR3 length is 16 residues. The chain's CDR3 is CASSAGQGGLNSPLHF. The CDR3, as DNA: TGTGCCAGCAGTGCTGGCCAGGGGGGTTTAAATTCACCCCTCCACTTT.

The chain uses TRBV4-1 and TRBJ2-1; 14 positions match TRBD2. The CDR3 loop spans 18 amino acids. The ends lost 4 bases at V and 3 bases at J; junction bases unmatched: 8. Per germline, CDR1 MGHRA and CDR2 YSYEKL. CDR3 bases: TGCGCCAGCAGCCGAGGACTAGCGGGAGGACAAAGCTACAATGAGCAGTTCTTC. Translation: CASSRGLAGGQSYNEQFF.

This clonotype was detected only a few times. This sequence joins TRBV18 and TRBJ2-7, with a possible D match to TRBD2 (6 bases). CDR1 and CDR2 (germline): KGHSH, LQKENI. V lost 2 bases, J lost 0 bases, and 14 bases lay in between. The CDR3 sequence is 16 residues long. CDR3 sequence: CASSPGRAGLSYEQYF. The CDR3 DNA reads TGTGCCAGCTCACCAGGGCGAGCGGGCCTCTCCTACGAGCAGTACTTC. Filled out from reference TRBV18 and TRBJ2-7, the complete variable domain reads NAGVMQNPRHLVRRRGQEARLRCSPMKGHSHVYWYRQLPEEGLKFMVYLQKENIIDESGMPKERFSAEFPKEGPSILRIQQVVRGDSAAYFCASSPGRAGLSYEQYFGPGTRLTVT.

The rearrangement joins TRBV2 to TRBJ2-7; tentatively, D is TRBD2 (5 bases). Germline values: CDR1 SNHLY, CDR2 FYNNEI. CDR3 length: 14 amino acids. Between the trimmed V and J ends, which lost 6 bases and 6 bases, there was a span of 18 bases. The CDR3 spells CASRARANASEQYF. CDR3 DNA: TGTGCCAGCAGAGCGAGGGCTAATGCGTCCGAGCAGTACTTC.